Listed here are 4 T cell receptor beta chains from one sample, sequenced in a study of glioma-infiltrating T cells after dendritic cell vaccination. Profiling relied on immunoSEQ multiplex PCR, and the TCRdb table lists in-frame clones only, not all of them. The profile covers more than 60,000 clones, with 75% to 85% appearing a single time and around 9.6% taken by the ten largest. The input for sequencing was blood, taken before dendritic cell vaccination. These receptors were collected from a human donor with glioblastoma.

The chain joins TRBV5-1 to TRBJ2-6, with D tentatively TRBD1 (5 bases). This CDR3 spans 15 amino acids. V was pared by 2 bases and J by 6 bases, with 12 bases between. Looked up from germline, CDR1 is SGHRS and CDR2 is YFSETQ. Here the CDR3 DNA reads TGCGCCAGCAGCTTCAGGGCGTCCGAGGCCAACGTCCTGACTTTC. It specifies CASSFRASEANVLTF.

CDR3 residues: CASSSVAGALYEQYF. The DNA of the CDR3 is TGTGCCAGCAGCTCCGTAGCGGGGGCCCTATACGAGCAGTACTTC. The chain combines TRBV11-2 with TRBJ2-7; 9 nucleotides match TRBD2. V shed 4 bases, J shed 4 bases, and the junction held 8 bases outside the gene matches. Germline V CDR1 and CDR2: SGHAT, FQNNGV. The CDR3 is 15 residues long.

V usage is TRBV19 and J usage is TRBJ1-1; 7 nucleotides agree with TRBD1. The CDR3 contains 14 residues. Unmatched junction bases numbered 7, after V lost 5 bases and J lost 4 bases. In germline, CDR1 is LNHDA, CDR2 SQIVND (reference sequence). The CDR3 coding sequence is TGTGCCAGTAGTCCCGGGACAGTGAGCACTGAAGCTTTCTTT. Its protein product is CASSPGTVSTEAFF.

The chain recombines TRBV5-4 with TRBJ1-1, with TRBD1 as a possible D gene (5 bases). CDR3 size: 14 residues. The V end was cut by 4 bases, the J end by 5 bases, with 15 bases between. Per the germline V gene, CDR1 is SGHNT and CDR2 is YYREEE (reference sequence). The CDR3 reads CASSHRTGGTEAFF. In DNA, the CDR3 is TGTGCCAGCAGCCACCGCACAGGAGGGACTGAAGCTTTCTTT.